Listed below are T cell receptor beta chains from one sample, sequenced in a study of blood T cell repertoires in COVID-19. Here immunoSEQ multiplex PCR was the method, and the copy in TCRdb shows in-frame clones only, minus some. The profile covers about 160,000 clones, with 78% appearing a single time and approximately 13% taken by the ten largest. The sample taken for sequencing was peripheral blood. The receptor source for this set is a woman older than 75 with acute or convalescent COVID-19. The CDR3 runs from the conserved cysteine through the conserved F or W. D genes are given only for firm matches. The size field is filled for only some rows; it gives once, few, many or a size class.

J gene: TRBJ1-3; V gene: TRBV5-1; clone size: NA; D gene: TRBD1; CDR3 DNA: TGCGCCAGCAGCTTGGTAGCAGGGGGCTCTGGAAACACCATATATTTT; CDR3 protein: CASSLVAGGSGNTIYF
J gene: TRBJ1-1; V gene: TRBV6-5; clone size: NA; D gene: NA; CDR3 DNA: TGTGCCAGCCATCTGCTCCGGGAAGCTTTCTTT; CDR3 protein: CASHLLREAFF
J gene: TRBJ2-5; V gene: TRBV7-9; clone size: NA; D gene: NA; CDR3 DNA: TGTGCCAGCAGCTTAGCTAGCTACGAGACCCAGTACTTC; CDR3 protein: CASSLASYETQYF
J gene: TRBJ1-1; V gene: TRBV12-3/TRBV12-4; clone size: NA; D gene: NA; CDR3 DNA: TGTGCCAGCAGTTTAAATCAGGATCTTGGAGCTTTCTTT; CDR3 protein: CASSLNQDLGAFF
J gene: TRBJ1-5; V gene: TRBV3-1/TRBV3-2; clone size: NA; D gene: TRBD1; CDR3 DNA: TGTGCCAGCAGCCAATCAGGGGGCCTCAATCAGCCCCAGCATTTT; CDR3 protein: CASSQSGGLNQPQHF
J gene: TRBJ2-7; V gene: TRBV15; clone size: NA; D gene: NA; CDR3 DNA: TGTGCCACCAGCAGAGATTCCGGAGCCTACGAGCAGTACTTC; CDR3 protein: CATSRDSGAYEQYF
J gene: TRBJ1-5; V gene: TRBV12-5; clone size: NA; D gene: TRBD1; CDR3 DNA: TGTGCTAGTGGGCCGGGACAGGGTTCTCAGCCCCAGCATTTT; CDR3 protein: CASGPGQGSQPQHF
J gene: TRBJ2-7; V gene: TRBV5-1; clone size: NA; D gene: TRBD2; CDR3 DNA: TGCGCCAGCAGCCGCCAGCGGGAGGCTTCCTACGAGCAGTACTTC; CDR3 protein: CASSRQREASYEQYF
J gene: TRBJ1-6; V gene: TRBV7-2; clone size: NA; D gene: NA; CDR3 DNA: TGTGCCAGCAGCTTAAATTTTGACAGCTATAATTCACCCCTCCACTTT; CDR3 protein: CASSLNFDSYNSPLHF
J gene: TRBJ1-1; V gene: TRBV7-9; clone size: NA; D gene: NA; CDR3 DNA: TGTGCCAGCAGCTTAGCGGGGGGAAGCAACACTGAAGCTTTCTTT; CDR3 protein: CASSLAGGSNTEAFF
J gene: TRBJ1-4; V gene: TRBV18; clone size: few; D gene: NA; CDR3 DNA: TGTGCCAGCTCACCACCGATCTGGGGGCAAGCTAATGAAAAACTGTTTTTT; CDR3 protein: CASSPPIWGQANEKLFF
J gene: TRBJ1-6; V gene: TRBV30; clone size: NA; D gene: TRBD1; CDR3 DNA: TGTGCCTGGATGGCTTGGGACAGGTCCTATAATTCACCCCTCCACTTT; CDR3 protein: CAWMAWDRSYNSPLHF
J gene: TRBJ1-1; V gene: TRBV4-1; clone size: many; D gene: NA; CDR3 DNA: TGCGCCAGCAGTGCAGAGGGATCCACTGAAGCTTTCTTT; CDR3 protein: CASSAEGSTEAFF
J gene: TRBJ1-1; V gene: TRBV3-1/TRBV3-2; clone size: NA; D gene: TRBD1; CDR3 DNA: TGTGCCAGCATCCGGACAGGGGGCTTGAACACTGAAGCTTTCTTT; CDR3 protein: CASIRTGGLNTEAFF
J gene: TRBJ1-2; V gene: TRBV5-5; clone size: NA; D gene: NA; CDR3 DNA: TGTGCCAGCAGAATGGTCCGCGGGTCTACTTCCATTGGGGGCTACACCTTC; CDR3 protein: CASRMVRGSTSIGGYTF
J gene: TRBJ1-5; V gene: TRBV6-1; clone size: NA; D gene: NA; CDR3 DNA: TGTGCCAGCAGTGAAGGCAGGGATGGGAGGTATAGCAATCAGCCCCAGCATTTT; CDR3 protein: CASSEGRDGRYSNQPQHF
J gene: TRBJ2-1; V gene: TRBV7-9; clone size: NA; D gene: TRBD2; CDR3 DNA: TGTGCCAGCAGCTGGACTAGCGGGAGTCAGTTCTTC; CDR3 protein: CASSWTSGSQFF
J gene: TRBJ2-3; V gene: TRBV7-9; clone size: NA; D gene: TRBD2; CDR3 DNA: TGTGCCAGCAGCCGACATAGCGGGGGGGCAACAGATACGCAGTATTTT; CDR3 protein: CASSRHSGGATDTQYF
J gene: TRBJ2-7; V gene: TRBV14; clone size: NA; D gene: NA; CDR3 DNA: TGTGCCAGCAGCCAAGACCAAGTAGTCTACGAGCAGTACTTC; CDR3 protein: CASSQDQVVYEQYF
J gene: TRBJ2-2; V gene: TRBV7-6; clone size: NA; D gene: TRBD2; CDR3 DNA: TGTGCCAGCAGCCCCGGACTAGCGGAGGTTGGGGAGCTGTTTTTT; CDR3 protein: CASSPGLAEVGELFF
J gene: TRBJ1-4; V gene: TRBV6-5; clone size: NA; D gene: NA; CDR3 DNA: TGTGCCAGCAGTTACTCGAGGACAGTTTCTAATGAAAAACTGTTTTTT; CDR3 protein: CASSYSRTVSNEKLFF
J gene: TRBJ2-2; V gene: TRBV3-1/TRBV3-2; clone size: NA; D gene: TRBD2; CDR3 DNA: TGTGCCAGCAGCCAGGGACTAGCGGGGAACACCGGGGAGCTGTTTTTT; CDR3 protein: CASSQGLAGNTGELFF
J gene: TRBJ1-5; V gene: TRBV28; clone size: few; D gene: TRBD1; CDR3 DNA: TGTGCCAGCAGGCCTTGGACAGGGGGGTATCAGCCCCAGCATTTT; CDR3 protein: CASRPWTGGYQPQHF
J gene: TRBJ2-7; V gene: TRBV3-1/TRBV3-2; clone size: NA; D gene: NA; CDR3 DNA: TGTGCCAGCAGCCAAGAGGGGGCAGGGTCCTACGAGCAGTACTTC; CDR3 protein: CASSQEGAGSYEQYF
J gene: TRBJ2-2; V gene: TRBV10-1; clone size: NA; D gene: NA; CDR3 DNA: TGCGCCAGCAGTGTAGGGGCTAGCGGGGAGCTGTTTTTT; CDR3 protein: CASSVGASGELFF
J gene: TRBJ2-7; V gene: TRBV9; clone size: NA; D gene: NA; CDR3 DNA: TGTGCCAGCAGCGTAAATCCAGGGAGGTCCGAGCAGTACTTC; CDR3 protein: CASSVNPGRSEQYF
J gene: TRBJ1-1; V gene: TRBV5-1; clone size: NA; D gene: TRBD1; CDR3 DNA: TGCGCCAGCAGGAAGACAGGGGCGAACACTGAAGCTTTCTTT; CDR3 protein: CASRKTGANTEAFF
J gene: TRBJ1-2; V gene: TRBV7-9; clone size: NA; D gene: NA; CDR3 DNA: TGTGCCAGCAGCTTATCTTTCGGGGTGTCTGGCTACACCTTC; CDR3 protein: CASSLSFGVSGYTF